This T cell receptor beta chain derives from a study of identical twins' blood T cells. This clonotype has just a few counts. TCRdb recomputed calls from the 5' RACE reads with MiXCR, one row per CDR3 protein. The sample consists of fewer than 450,000 distinct CDR3 sequences, under 30% of them appearing once. Specimen: PBMCs. This clonotype was sampled from a woman between 18 and 55 years old in good health.

The CDR3 spells CASSTSVNTEAFF. The CDR3 region has the DNA TGCGCCAGCAGCACTTCAGTGAACACTGAAGCTTTCTTT. V usage is TRBV5-1 and J usage is TRBJ1-1; D is ambiguous. Trimming pared 4 bases from V and 0 bases from J, leaving 7 bases between. Germline assignment: CDR1 SGHRS and CDR2 YFSETQ. This CDR3 region has 13 residues.